Below, one T cell receptor (beta chain) is given with its context. What it binds is not known. The germline gives CDR1 MNHNS, CDR2 SASEGT. With 5 bases removed from V and 4 bases from J, the gap between germline ends came to 13 bases. CDR3 length: 14 residues. Libraries were prepared by immunoSEQ multiplex PCR; TCRdb keeps only in-frame clonotypes and omits some of them. The repertoire holds about 55,000 clones, with roughly 80% as singletons. The data originate from a study of a mutant IDH1 vaccine in newly diagnosed glioma. Regarding time point: week 23, last vaccination. In the vaccine, a single dose held 300 ug of the mutant IDH1 20-mer peptide, along with topical imiquimod.

This clonotype was sampled from a man in his forties with glioma. This specimen consisted of PBMCs, obtained from a glioma patient whose treatment included an IDH1 peptide vaccine. The chain couples TRBV6-1 to TRBJ2-3; D tentatively reads TRBD1 or TRBD2 (7 bases each). The CDR3: CASSPRGGPDTQYF. The CDR3 DNA follows: TGTGCCAGCAGTCCCAGGGGGGGTCCAGATACGCAGTATTTT.